Presented here are 6 T cell receptor beta chains from one specimen sequenced in a study of cytomegalovirus exposure and HLA in healthy donors. Both 60 Vbeta primers and 13 Jbeta primers went into the PCR. Some clones are missing from TCRdb's copy, which holds only in-frame ones; the method was immunoSEQ multiplex PCR. Seen in this sample are tens of thousands of clones; the ten most common clones hold under 3%. Source material: PBMCs. The receptor set was obtained from a female donor in good health and CMV-seronegative.

This chain uses TRBV29-1 with TRBJ1-1; D gene ambiguous. Germline V gives CDR1 SQVTM, CDR2 ANQGSEA. The length of the CDR3 is 12 residues. The V and J ends lost 7 bases and 4 bases respectively, with 13 bases between them. The chain's CDR3 is CSAVRMGTEAFF. CDR3 DNA: TGCAGCGCCGTGAGGATGGGCACTGAAGCTTTCTTT.

The gene calls are TRBV2 and TRBJ2-2, with 10 bases fitting TRBD2. The CDR3 spans 15 residues. The trim removed 6 bases at V and 4 bases at J, leaving 5 bases unmatched. CDR1 and CDR2 (germline): SNHLY, FYNNEI. CDR3 sequence: CASSLTSGTTGELFF. In DNA form, the CDR3 reads TGTGCCAGCAGCCTTACTAGCGGGACCACCGGGGAGCTGTTTTTT.

Concerning this clone: Other DNA sequences in this sample translate to the same CDR3. This rearrangement joins TRBV30 to TRBJ1-1; 7 bases fit TRBD1. In germline, CDR1 is GTSNPN, CDR2 SVGIG (reference sequence). This CDR3 spans 13 amino acids. V lost 5 bases, J lost 4 bases, and 7 bases stayed unmatched. Here the CDR3 DNA reads TGTGCCTGGGGTACAGGGGTAGGCACTGAAGCTTTCTTT. Protein: CAWGTGVGTEAFF. The full variable domain, in which reference TRBV30 and TRBJ1-1 provide the parts outside the CDR3, is SQTIHQWPATLVQPVGSPLSLECTVEGTSNPNLYWYRQAAGRGLQLLFYSVGIGQISSEVPQNLSASRPQDRQFILSSKKLLLSDSGFYLCAWGTGVGTEAFFGQGTRLTVV.

The chain couples TRBV5-1 to TRBJ1-3; D not certain. The CDR3 spans 15 residues. V was trimmed by 5 bases and J by 0 bases, leaving 12 bases between them. Germline lookup yields CDR1 SGHRS and CDR2 YFSETQ. The CDR3 DNA reads TGCGCCAGCAGGCCGGCCGGGATCTCTGGAAACACCATATATTTT. It codes for CASRPAGISGNTIYF.

The rearrangement links TRBV5-5 to TRBJ2-7; no definite D call. V was clipped by 1 base and J by 6 bases, with 23 bases between them. This CDR3 contains 17 residues. CDR1 is SGHKS, CDR2 YYEKEE, per germline (reference sequence). The CDR3 coding sequence is TGTGCCAGCAGCTTGCCCCCGCAGGAATGGAATAAAGGCGAGCAGTACTTC. Protein sequence: CASSLPPQEWNKGEQYF.

The rearrangement links TRBV11-3 to TRBJ2-5, with TRBD2 matching over 11 bases. J lost 5 bases, V lost 5 bases, and 7 bases had no gene match. There are 15 residues in the CDR3. Germline-derived CDR1 and CDR2 are SGHNT and YENEEA. The CDR3 here is CASSPLLAGGETQYF. Here the CDR3 DNA reads TGTGCCAGCAGCCCCCTCCTAGCGGGGGGTGAGACCCAGTACTTC.